This note documents a single T cell receptor (beta chain) sequence. The sample originates from a study of cytomegalovirus exposure and HLA in healthy donors. The CDR3 has 15 residues. Per the germline V gene, CDR1 is SSHAT and CDR2 is FNYEAQ (reference sequence). With V trimmed by 6 bases and J by 2 bases, 9 bases remained unmatched. PCR was performed using 60 Vbeta and 13 Jbeta primers. TCRdb keeps only in-frame clones here, not all; method: immunoSEQ multiplex PCR. The sample has roughly 200,000 clones, 70% to 85% seen once. Sequenced: PBMCs. V usage is TRBV7-7 and J usage is TRBJ2-7, with TRBD2 matching over 8 bases. The TCR was taken from a woman in her 30s in good health and CMV-seropositive. CDR3 bases: TGTGCCAGCAGTTTGGCAGCGGGAGAAGCCTACGAGCAGTACTTC. This gives the protein CASSLAAGEAYEQYF.